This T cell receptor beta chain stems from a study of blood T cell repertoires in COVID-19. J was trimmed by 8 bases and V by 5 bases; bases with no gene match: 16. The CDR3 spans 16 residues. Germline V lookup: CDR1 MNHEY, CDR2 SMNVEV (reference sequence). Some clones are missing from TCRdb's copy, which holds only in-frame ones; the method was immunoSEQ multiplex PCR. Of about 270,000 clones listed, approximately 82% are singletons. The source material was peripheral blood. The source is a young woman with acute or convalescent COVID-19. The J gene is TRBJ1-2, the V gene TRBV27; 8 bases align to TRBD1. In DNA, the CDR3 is TGTGCCAGCAGTCCCCTACTCCGGGACAGGTCTCGCGGCTACACCTTC. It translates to CASSPLLRDRSRGYTF.